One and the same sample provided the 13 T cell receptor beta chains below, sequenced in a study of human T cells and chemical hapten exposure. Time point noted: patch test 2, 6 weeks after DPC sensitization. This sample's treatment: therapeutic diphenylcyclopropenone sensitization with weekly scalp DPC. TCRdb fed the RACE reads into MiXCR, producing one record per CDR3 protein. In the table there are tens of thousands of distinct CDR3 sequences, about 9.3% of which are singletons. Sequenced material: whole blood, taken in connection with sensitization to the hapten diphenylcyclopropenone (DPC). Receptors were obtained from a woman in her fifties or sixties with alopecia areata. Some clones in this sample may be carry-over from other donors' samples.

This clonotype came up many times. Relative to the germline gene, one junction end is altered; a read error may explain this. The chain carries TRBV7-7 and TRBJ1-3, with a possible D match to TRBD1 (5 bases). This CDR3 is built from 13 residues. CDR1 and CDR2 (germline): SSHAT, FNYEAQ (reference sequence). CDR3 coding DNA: TGTGCTAGCAGCCCCGACAGAGGAAACACCATATATTTT. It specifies CASSPDRGNTIYF.

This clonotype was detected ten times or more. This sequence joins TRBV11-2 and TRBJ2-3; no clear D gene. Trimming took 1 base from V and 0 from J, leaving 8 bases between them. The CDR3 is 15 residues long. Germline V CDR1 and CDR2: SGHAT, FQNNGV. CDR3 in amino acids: CASSLAVHSTDTQYF. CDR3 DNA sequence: TGTGCCAGCAGCTTAGCAGTCCATAGCACAGATACGCAGTATTTT.

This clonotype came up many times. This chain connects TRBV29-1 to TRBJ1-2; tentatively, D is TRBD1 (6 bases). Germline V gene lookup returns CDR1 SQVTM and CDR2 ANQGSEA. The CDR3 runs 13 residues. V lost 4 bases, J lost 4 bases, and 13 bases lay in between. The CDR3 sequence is CSVVSRDTYGYTF. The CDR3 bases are TGCAGCGTTGTGTCCCGGGACACCTATGGCTACACCTTC.

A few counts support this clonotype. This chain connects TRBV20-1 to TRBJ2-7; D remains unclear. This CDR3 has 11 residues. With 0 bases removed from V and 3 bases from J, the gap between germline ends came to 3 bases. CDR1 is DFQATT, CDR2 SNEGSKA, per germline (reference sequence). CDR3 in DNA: TGCAGTGCTAGAGATAACTACGAGCAGTACTTC. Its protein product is CSARDNYEQYF.

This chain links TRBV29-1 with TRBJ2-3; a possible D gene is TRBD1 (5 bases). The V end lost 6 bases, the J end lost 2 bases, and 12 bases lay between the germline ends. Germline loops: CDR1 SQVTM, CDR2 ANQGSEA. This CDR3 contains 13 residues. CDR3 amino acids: CSVSTAPTDTQYF. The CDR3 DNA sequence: TGCAGCGTATCGACAGCACCCACAGATACGCAGTATTTT.

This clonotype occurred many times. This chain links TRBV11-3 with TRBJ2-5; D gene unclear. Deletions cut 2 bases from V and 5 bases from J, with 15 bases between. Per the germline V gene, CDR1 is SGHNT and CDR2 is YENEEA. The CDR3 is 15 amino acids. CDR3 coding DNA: TGTGCCAGCAGCTTAACGGTTCGGCGCTGGGAGACCCAGTACTTC. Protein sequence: CASSLTVRRWETQYF.

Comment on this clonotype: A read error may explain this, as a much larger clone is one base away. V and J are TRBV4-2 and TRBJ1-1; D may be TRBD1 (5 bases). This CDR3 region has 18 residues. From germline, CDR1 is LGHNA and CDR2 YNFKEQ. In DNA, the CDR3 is TGTGCCAGCAACCAAGATCCGAGGCAGGGTAGGGCGAACACTGAAGCTTTCTTT. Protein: CASNQDPRQGRANTEAFF.

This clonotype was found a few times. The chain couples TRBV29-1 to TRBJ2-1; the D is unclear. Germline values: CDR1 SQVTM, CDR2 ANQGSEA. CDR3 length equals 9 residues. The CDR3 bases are TGCAGTGGTGGCAATGAGCAGTTCTTC. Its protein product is CSGGNEQFF.

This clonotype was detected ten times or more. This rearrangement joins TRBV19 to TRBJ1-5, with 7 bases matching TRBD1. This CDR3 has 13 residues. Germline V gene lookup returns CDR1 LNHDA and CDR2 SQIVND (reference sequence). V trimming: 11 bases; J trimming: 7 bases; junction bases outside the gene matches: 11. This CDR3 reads CAVRDRAGQPQHF. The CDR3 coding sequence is TGTGCCGTCCGAGACAGGGCGGGGCAGCCCCAGCATTTT.

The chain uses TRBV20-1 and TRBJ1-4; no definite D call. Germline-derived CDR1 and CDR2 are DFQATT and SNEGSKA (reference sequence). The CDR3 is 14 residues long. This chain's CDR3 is CSTRTDATNEKLFF. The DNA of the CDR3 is TGCAGCACACGGACGGACGCAACTAATGAAAAACTGTTTTTT.

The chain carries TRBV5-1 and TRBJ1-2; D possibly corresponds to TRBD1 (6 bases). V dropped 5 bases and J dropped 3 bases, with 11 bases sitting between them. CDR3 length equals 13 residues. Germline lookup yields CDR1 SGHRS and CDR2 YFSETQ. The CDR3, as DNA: TGCGCCAGCAGTTCTAGGACAGACTATGGCTACACCTTC. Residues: CASSSRTDYGYTF.

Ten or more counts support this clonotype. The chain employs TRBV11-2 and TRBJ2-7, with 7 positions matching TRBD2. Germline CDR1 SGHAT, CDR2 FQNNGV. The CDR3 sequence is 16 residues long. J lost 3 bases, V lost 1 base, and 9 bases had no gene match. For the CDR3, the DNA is TGTGCCAGCAGCTTAGGTCGGGCGGGAGTAAGCTACGAGCAGTACTTC. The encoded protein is CASSLGRAGVSYEQYF.

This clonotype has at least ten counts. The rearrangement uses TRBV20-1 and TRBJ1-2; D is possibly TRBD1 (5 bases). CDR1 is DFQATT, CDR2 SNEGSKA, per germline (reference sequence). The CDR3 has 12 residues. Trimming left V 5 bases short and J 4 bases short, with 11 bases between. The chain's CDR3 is CSAPRDPYGYTF. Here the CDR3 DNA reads TGCAGTGCTCCCCGGGACCCCTATGGCTACACCTTC.